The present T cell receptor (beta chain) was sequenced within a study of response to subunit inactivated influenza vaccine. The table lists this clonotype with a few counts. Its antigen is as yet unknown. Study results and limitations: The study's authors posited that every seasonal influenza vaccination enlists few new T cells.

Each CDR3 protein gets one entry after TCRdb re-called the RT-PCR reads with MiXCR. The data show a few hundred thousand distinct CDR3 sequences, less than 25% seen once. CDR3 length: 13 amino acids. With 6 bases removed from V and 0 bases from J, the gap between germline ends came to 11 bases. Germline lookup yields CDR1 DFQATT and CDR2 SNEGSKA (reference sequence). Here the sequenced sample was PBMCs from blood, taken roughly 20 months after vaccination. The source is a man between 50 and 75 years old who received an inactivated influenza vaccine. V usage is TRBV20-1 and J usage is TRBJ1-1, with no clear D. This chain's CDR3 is CSANGRVNTEAFF. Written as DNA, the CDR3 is TGCAGTGCCAACGGAAGGGTGAACACTGAAGCTTTCTTT.